A single sample is the source of the 10 T cell receptor beta chains below, sequenced in a study of Ad26.COV2.S vaccination and SARS-CoV-2 variants. Sequencing was performed with immunoSEQ multiplex PCR; in TCRdb, only in-frame clones are kept and a portion is missing. The sample gives hundreds of thousands of clones, roughly 87% of which show up once; 3.4% is in the top ten. Treatment in this sample: around 19 received Ad26.COV2.S at low or high dose, single or two shots; about 5 received placebo; per-sample allocation not given. The investigators took samples on day 63 after the first vaccine or placebo injection. This specimen was peripheral blood, taken in a trial of Ad26.COV2.S vaccine versus placebo. These receptors all stem from a person between 18 and 65 years old who received the Ad26.COV2.S COVID-19 vaccine or a placebo.

This clone was counted a few times. J is TRBJ2-7 and V is TRBV5-4; D is possibly TRBD2 (6 bases). This CDR3 is 13 amino acids long. V was pared by 1 base and J by 6 bases, with 11 bases between. Germline assignment: CDR1 SGHNT and CDR2 YYREEE (reference sequence). The chain's CDR3 is CASSLLPGGEQYF. The CDR3 DNA reads as TGTGCCAGCAGCTTGTTACCCGGGGGCGAGCAGTACTTC. Full variable domain (outside the CDR3, taken from reference TRBV5-4 and TRBJ2-7): ETGVTQSPTHLIKTRGQQVTLRCSSQSGHNTVSWYQQALGQGPQFIFQYYREEENGRGNFPPRFSGLQFPNYSSELNVNALELDDSALYLCASSLLPGGEQYFGPGTRLTVT.

V and J are TRBV29-1 and TRBJ2-7, with D tentatively TRBD2 (5 bases). From germline, CDR1 is SQVTM and CDR2 ANQGSEA. This CDR3 spans 13 amino acids. V gave up 4 bases and J gave up 3 bases, with 13 bases separating them. CDR3 DNA sequence: TGCAGCGTTGGTCGGGGAAGCCGCTACGAGCAGTACTTC. Protein: CSVGRGSRYEQYF.

CDR3 bases: TGCGCCAGCAGCTTGGCGGCGGGGGGGCGTACAGATACGCAGTATTTT. Protein product: CASSLAAGGRTDTQYF. The chain uses TRBV5-1 and TRBJ2-3; TRBD2 aligns across 9 bases. The trim removed 0 bases at V and 3 bases at J, leaving 5 bases unmatched. The CDR3 totals 16 residues. The germline V gene has CDR1 SGHRS and CDR2 YFSETQ. The whole variable domain, filled in from reference TRBV5-1 and TRBJ2-3, reads KAGVTQTPRYLIKTRGQQVTLSCSPISGHRSVSWYQQTPGQGLQFLFEYFSETQRNKGNFPGRFSGRQFSNSRSEMNVSTLELGDSALYLCASSLAAGGRTDTQYFGPGTRLTVL.

This rearrangement joins TRBV6-5 to TRBJ1-2, with TRBD1 identical over 8 bases. Germline CDR1 MNHEY, CDR2 SVGAGI. The CDR3 consists of 15 residues. V shed 5 bases and J 7 bases; nucleotides not matched to a gene: 12. CDR3 sequence reads: CASSPGNRGLGGYTF. The CDR3 bases are TGTGCCAGCAGTCCCGGGAACAGGGGGTTGGGTGGCTACACCTTC.

The sample holds a few counts of this clone. J is TRBJ1-2 and V is TRBV21-1. TRBV21-1 is assigned pseudogene status. The CDR3 runs 16 residues. CDR3 DNA sequence: TGTGCCAGCAGCAAAGCAGGGGGAGGGATCAGTGTCGGCTACACCTTC. Protein product: CASSKAGGGISVGYTF.

The CDR3 spells CASRPRGTNTIYF. As DNA, the CDR3 is TGTGCCAGCAGACCAAGGGGGACAAACACCATATATTTT. The chain employs TRBV12-3 or TRBV12-4 and TRBJ1-3; a possible D gene is TRBD1 (6 bases). The CDR3 contains 13 residues. V was trimmed by 6 bases and J by 6 bases, leaving 12 bases between them.

The chain combines TRBV7-9 with TRBJ1-5, with unresolved D. CDR3 length equals 13 residues. From germline, CDR1 is SEHNR and CDR2 FQNEAQ (reference sequence). Deletions cut 1 base from V and 7 bases from J, with 8 bases between. The CDR3 nucleotides are TGTGCCAGCAGCTTAGATGGTGTGCAGCCCCAGCATTTT. It specifies CASSLDGVQPQHF.

The genes are TRBV29-1 and TRBJ2-2, with TRBD1 matching 7 bases. Per germline, CDR1 SQVTM and CDR2 ANQGSEA. Trimming took 3 bases from V and 4 from J; bases not matched to a gene: 5. This CDR3 comprises 14 residues. The CDR3, as DNA: TGCAGCGTTGATCACAGGGGAAGCACCGGGGAGCTGTTTTTT. Its protein product is CSVDHRGSTGELFF.

The chain is built from TRBV6-1 and TRBJ1-1; D is undetermined. V was trimmed by 3 bases and J by 3 bases, leaving 8 bases between them. CDR3 length: 13 amino acids. Germline loops: CDR1 MNHNS, CDR2 SASEGT. The CDR3: CASSDLEDTEAFF. As DNA, the CDR3 is TGTGCCAGCAGTGATTTGGAGGACACTGAAGCTTTCTTT.

This clone was counted between two and nine times. This rearrangement joins TRBV7-9 to TRBJ1-1; possibly TRBD1 for D (6 bases). Germline CDR1 reads SEHNR; CDR2 reads FQNEAQ (reference sequence). The germline V and J ends were trimmed by 4 bases and 4 bases, with 13 bases remaining between them. The CDR3 has 14 amino acids. The CDR3 reads CASSSGAGSTEAFF. The CDR3 bases are TGTGCCAGCAGCTCGGGGGCAGGGAGCACTGAAGCTTTCTTT.